These 25 T cell receptor beta chains were all obtained from the same sample, sequenced in a study of cytomegalovirus exposure and HLA in healthy donors. The PCR used 60 Vbeta and 13 Jbeta primers. Sequencing was performed with immunoSEQ multiplex PCR; in TCRdb, only in-frame clones are kept and a portion is missing. The sample has roughly 56,000 clones, 81% seen once. Sequencing was carried out using PBMCs. Every receptor here comes from a boy younger than 18 in good health and CMV-seropositive.

Only a few counts were recorded for this clone. The V and J genes are TRBV4-1 and TRBJ2-7; 11 positions match TRBD2. The J segment lost 7 bases and the V segment lost 4 bases, leaving 12 bases of the junction unmatched. The CDR3 spans 16 residues. CDR1 and CDR2 (germline): MGHRA, YSYEKL. DNA for the CDR3: TGCGCCAGCAGCCCCCGCCGGACTAGCGGGTCGGGGGAGCAGTACTTC. Residues: CASSPRRTSGSGEQYF.

The gene calls are TRBV21-1 and TRBJ2-1; whether TRBD1, the table's D call, matches the DNA was not checked. TRBV21-1 is assigned pseudogene status. This CDR3 region has 17 residues. CDR3 in amino acids: CASSRKRQCSSYNEQFF. CDR3 DNA sequence: TGTGCCAGCAGCAGAAAAAGACAGTGCAGCTCCTACAATGAGCAGTTCTTC.

The J gene is TRBJ1-1, the V gene TRBV5-4, with 11 nucleotides matching TRBD1. V was pared by 4 bases and J by 1 base, with 6 bases of the junction left unmatched. CDR3 length: 16 residues. Germline V lookup: CDR1 SGHNT, CDR2 YYREEE (reference sequence). In nucleotides, the CDR3 is TGTGCCAGCAGCCGGACAGGGGGCCGGGGGAACACTGAAGCTTTCTTT. It is translated as CASSRTGGRGNTEAFF.

The sample holds one count of this clone. V and J are TRBV6-1 and TRBJ2-1; D might be TRBD1 (6 bases). The CDR3 is 14 residues long. The V gene's germline CDR1 is MNHNS and CDR2 SASEGT. Trimming left V 8 bases short and J 1 base short, with 12 bases between. The CDR3, as DNA: TGTGCCAGCGGACGAGGGGGATCCTACAATGAGCAGTTCTTC. Translating gives CASGRGGSYNEQFF.

This clone came up once. This chain links TRBV18 with TRBJ2-5, with TRBD1 identical over 10 bases. This CDR3 spans 15 amino acids. V shed 3 bases and J 5 bases; nucleotides not matched to a gene: 6. Germline values: CDR1 KGHSH, CDR2 LQKENI. The CDR3 DNA reads TGTGCCAGCTCACCCCCCGGGACAGGGGACGAGACCCAGTACTTC. Its protein is CASSPPGTGDETQYF.

Only one count was recorded for this clone. The chain employs TRBV10-1 and TRBJ2-3; TRBD2 is a possible D gene (5 bases). Germline values: CDR1 WNHNN, CDR2 SYGVQD (reference sequence). This CDR3 has 15 amino acids. V gave up 2 bases and J gave up 3 bases, with 12 bases separating them. The CDR3, as DNA: TGCGCCAGCAGTGAGGGGCTAGCCCAAACAGATACGCAGTATTTT. The encoded protein is CASSEGLAQTDTQYF.

The chain recombines TRBV2 with TRBJ2-3, with D tentatively TRBD1 (5 bases). CDR1 is SNHLY, CDR2 FYNNEI, per germline. The CDR3 spans 12 residues. Trimming took off 10 bases at V and 3 bases at J, with 11 bases between the two ends. The DNA of the CDR3 is TGTGCCACCGGTAGGGGAACAGATACGCAGTATTTT. This codes for CATGRGTDTQYF.

This chain uses TRBV2 with TRBJ2-7, with TRBD1 matching over 9 bases. In germline, CDR1 is SNHLY, CDR2 FYNNEI. The CDR3 is 14 residues long. J was trimmed by 1 base and V by 5 bases; bases with no gene match: 3. The CDR3 spells CASSWTGDSYEQYF. The CDR3 region has the DNA TGTGCCAGCAGTTGGACAGGGGATTCCTACGAGCAGTACTTC.

The chain joins TRBV10-2 to TRBJ1-2; 8 nucleotides align to TRBD1. V shed 6 bases and J 4 bases; nucleotides not matched to a gene: 13. This CDR3 is 16 amino acids long. Looked up from germline, CDR1 is WSHSY and CDR2 is SAAADI. The DNA for the CDR3 is TGCGCCAGCAGCATAGGACAGGGATTGGTGGTCTATGGCTACACCTTC. Translating gives CASSIGQGLVVYGYTF.

This clone has a handful of counts. V gene TRBV5-4 combines with J gene TRBJ1-3; possibly TRBD1 for D (6 bases). V lost 4 bases and J lost 4, with 9 bases in between. This CDR3 region has 13 residues. Germline V gene data show CDR1 as SGHNT and CDR2 as YYREEE (reference sequence). CDR3 amino acids: CASSPDRGNTIYF. The CDR3 coding sequence is TGTGCCAGCAGCCCAGACAGGGGAAACACCATATATTTT.

The chain has TRBV6-5 and TRBJ2-7, with a possible D match to TRBD2 (6 bases). V lost 0 bases, J lost 6 bases, and 15 bases lay in between. The CDR3 is 15 residues long. CDR1 is MNHEY and CDR2 is SVGAGI in the germline V gene. The CDR3 here is CASSYSRGAWGEQYF. CDR3 DNA: TGTGCCAGCAGTTACTCACGCGGGGCCTGGGGCGAGCAGTACTTC.

The gene calls are TRBV6-1 and TRBJ1-1, with 9 positions matching TRBD1. This CDR3 comprises 14 residues. The germline V gene encodes CDR1 MNHNS and CDR2 SASEGT. The J segment lost 7 bases and the V segment lost 5 bases, leaving 8 bases of the junction unmatched. DNA for the CDR3: TGTGCCAGCAGTTATAACCGGGACAGGGATGAAGCTTTCTTT. Translating gives CASSYNRDRDEAFF.

The chain combines TRBV19 with TRBJ1-3; no clear D. The CDR3 extends over 13 amino acids. The V gene's germline CDR1 is LNHDA and CDR2 SQIVND (reference sequence). Trimming pared 3 bases from V and 0 bases from J, leaving 3 bases between. The CDR3 bases are TGTGCCAGTAGTATTAGCTCTGGAAACACCATATATTTT. Its translation: CASSISSGNTIYF. The full variable domain, its missing parts supplied by reference TRBV19 and TRBJ1-3, is DGGITQSPKYLFRKEGQNVTLSCEQNLNHDAMYWYRQDPGQGLRLIYYSQIVNDFQKGDIAEGYSVSREKKESFPLTVTSAQKNPTAFYLCASSISSGNTIYFGEGSWLTVV.

The chain recombines TRBV6-5 with TRBJ2-4, with a tentative D call TRBD2 (6 bases). Germline assignment: CDR1 MNHEY and CDR2 SVGAGI. This CDR3 is 15 amino acids long. V dropped 2 bases and J dropped 6 bases, with 14 bases sitting between them. The CDR3 nucleotides read TGTGCCAGCAGTTACGGGGAGGAGGCAGGAAACATTCAGTACTTC. Protein sequence: CASSYGEEAGNIQYF.

This chain joins TRBV27 and TRBJ2-7; TRBD2 agrees at 7 bases. This CDR3 is 18 amino acids long. The germline V gene encodes CDR1 MNHEY and CDR2 SMNVEV (reference sequence). The ends lost 6 bases at V and 2 bases at J; junction bases unmatched: 19. For the CDR3, the DNA is TGTGCCAGCAGCCTAACCCCGCCCCCAGCGGGGATCACCTACGAGCAGTACTTC. It is translated as CASSLTPPPAGITYEQYF.

In the case of this clone: Compared with germline, one end of the junction differs, possibly owing to a read error. V gene TRBV7-8 combines with J gene TRBJ1-1; tentative D call: TRBD1 (5 bases). Germline lookup yields CDR1 SGHVS and CDR2 FQNEAQ. This CDR3 contains 13 residues. CDR3 bases: TGTGCCAGCAGTTCGACAGAGAACACTGAAGCTTCCTTT. Translation: CASSSTENTEASF.

The chain links TRBV5-4 to TRBJ1-6; TRBD1 matches 8 bases. The CDR3 runs to 20 residues. The germline gives CDR1 SGHNT, CDR2 YYREEE (reference sequence). V was pared by 2 bases and J by 1 base, with 14 bases of the junction left unmatched. CDR3 DNA: TGTGCCAGCAGCTTCCAAACCGGGACAGGAATTAGTTCCTATAATTCACCCCTCCACTTT. It yields the protein CASSFQTGTGISSYNSPLHF.

The chain employs TRBV5-4 and TRBJ1-1, with no clear D. CDR3 length equals 14 residues. Trimming shortened V by 1 base and J by 6 bases, and 13 bases separated the two germline ends. Germline V gene sequence: CDR1 SGHNT, CDR2 YYREEE (reference sequence). The CDR3 loop is CASSLWMSGAEAFF. The CDR3 DNA follows: TGTGCCAGCAGCTTGTGGATGTCGGGAGCTGAAGCTTTCTTT.

The chain has TRBV9 and TRBJ1-4; maybe TRBD1 (5 bases). Germline CDR1 is SGDLS and CDR2 is YYNGEE. Deletions cut 4 bases from V and 10 bases from J, with 17 bases between. The CDR3 consists of 14 residues. For the CDR3, the DNA is TGTGCCAGCAGCTCCCAGACAGAAGGCGGAAAACTGTTTTTT. It yields the protein CASSSQTEGGKLFF. Full variable domain (missing parts from reference TRBV9 and TRBJ1-4): DSGVTQTPKHLITATGQRVTLRCSPRSGDLSVYWYQQSLDQGLQFLIQYYNGEERAKGNILERFSAQQFPDLHSELNLSSLELGDSALYFCASSSQTEGGKLFFGSGTQLSVL.

The gene calls are TRBV6-6 and TRBJ1-5; the D gene is possibly TRBD1 (5 bases). The V gene's germline CDR1 is MNHNY and CDR2 SVGAGI (reference sequence). The CDR3 is 15 residues long. V was shortened by 5 bases and J by 0 bases, with 11 bases between the two germline ends. In DNA form, the CDR3 reads TGTGCCAGCAGTCCCGACAGTTATAGCAATCAGCCCCAGCATTTT. This encodes CASSPDSYSNQPQHF.

The J gene is TRBJ2-5, the V gene TRBV5-1, with D uncertain. Germline V gene lookup returns CDR1 SGHRS and CDR2 YFSETQ. The CDR3 has 14 amino acids. V lost 0 bases to trimming and J lost 4 bases, with 10 bases between them. CDR3 sequence: CASSLAKRRETQYF. The CDR3 DNA sequence: TGCGCCAGCAGCTTGGCCAAACGGAGAGAGACCCAGTACTTC.

V is TRBV11-2 and J is TRBJ2-3; no clear D gene. V lost 6 bases and J 9 bases, leaving 16 bases between the germline ends. The CDR3 is made up of 13 amino acids. Germline values: CDR1 SGHAT, CDR2 FQNNGV. Written as DNA, the CDR3 is TGTGCCAGCAGGACGAGACTTGCACCAACGCAGTATTTT. This codes for CASRTRLAPTQYF. Complete variable domain (other parts from reference TRBV11-2 and TRBJ2-3): EAGVAQSPRYKIIEKRQSVAFWCNPISGHATLYWYQQILGQGPKLLIQFQNNGVVDDSQLPKDRFSAERLKGVDSTLKIQPAKLEDSAVYLCASRTRLAPTQYFGPGTRLTVL.

The V gene is TRBV18, the J gene TRBJ2-2, with D unclear. Germline-derived CDR1 and CDR2 are KGHSH and LQKENI. The CDR3 spans 12 residues. Trimming took off 3 bases at V and 6 bases at J, with 5 bases between the two ends. The CDR3 DNA sequence: TGTGCCAGCTCACCCAGGTCCGGGGAGCTGTTTTTT. It translates to CASSPRSGELFF.

V and J are TRBV6-1 and TRBJ1-4; 7 bases fit TRBD1. V shed 1 base and J 5 bases; nucleotides not matched to a gene: 7. The CDR3 sequence is 16 residues long. Germline V lookup: CDR1 MNHNS, CDR2 SASEGT. As DNA, the CDR3 is TGTGCCAGCAGTGAAGTCCGGACAGGCACCAATGAAAAACTGTTTTTT. Translated, it gives CASSEVRTGTNEKLFF.

V gene TRBV4-1 combines with J gene TRBJ1-1; D not certain. From germline, CDR1 is MGHRA and CDR2 YSYEKL. The CDR3 covers 12 residues. The germline V and J ends were trimmed by 1 base and 6 bases, with 6 bases remaining between them. CDR3 amino acids: CASSQASSEAFF. For the CDR3, the DNA is TGCGCCAGCAGCCAAGCTAGCTCTGAAGCTTTCTTT.